This T cell receptor beta chain originates from a study of regulatory T cells in long-lasting Graves disease. Investigators prepared the TCR beta libraries by applying iRepertoire HTBI primers and Arm-PCR of CDR3 regions. TCRdb independently ran MiXCR on the multiplex PCR reads; one entry per CDR3 protein. The data contain about 400,000 distinct CDR3 sequences, 15% to 17% of them singletons. This clonotype appeared many times. Its matching antigen is unknown. With 4 bases removed from V and 3 bases from J, the gap between germline ends came to 10 bases. Germline CDR1 GTSNPN, CDR2 SVGIG (reference sequence). The CDR3 has 13 residues. Study-wide findings and caveats: Thyroid tissue was not studied; only peripheral blood was.

Time point here: newly diagnosed GD, antithyroid drugs for less than 3 months. PBMCs provided the RNA from which the TCR library was made. The source was peripheral blood mononuclear cells (PBMCs), collected at new diagnosis, from a patient treated with antithyroid drugs. The sequence was collected from a female donor with Graves disease. This chain connects TRBV30 to TRBJ2-1, with D possibly being TRBD2 (6 bases). Written as DNA, the CDR3 is TGTGCCTGGACCCCCGGGGGCTACAATGAGCAGTTCTTC. Amino acid sequence: CAWTPGGYNEQFF.